The present T cell receptor (beta chain) was sequenced within a study of blood T cell repertoires in COVID-19. The CDR3 runs to 14 residues. CDR1 MGHRA and CDR2 YSYEKL come from the germline V gene. Trimming took off 4 bases at V and 8 bases at J, with 17 bases between the two ends. Assay: immunoSEQ multiplex PCR; the TCRdb copy retains only in-frame clones and omits some. The data contain some 300,000 clones, 85% to 90% of them singletons. The receptor's source is a woman aged 50 to 60 who had been exposed to COVID-19. The sequenced sample was PBMCs or T cells enriched from blood (not recorded which). The V call is TRBV4-1, the J call TRBJ1-2, with D perhaps matching TRBD1 (5 bases). The CDR3 DNA follows: TGCGCCAGCAGCCTCGATGGGAGGAGGGACGGCTACACCTTC. It codes for CASSLDGRRDGYTF.